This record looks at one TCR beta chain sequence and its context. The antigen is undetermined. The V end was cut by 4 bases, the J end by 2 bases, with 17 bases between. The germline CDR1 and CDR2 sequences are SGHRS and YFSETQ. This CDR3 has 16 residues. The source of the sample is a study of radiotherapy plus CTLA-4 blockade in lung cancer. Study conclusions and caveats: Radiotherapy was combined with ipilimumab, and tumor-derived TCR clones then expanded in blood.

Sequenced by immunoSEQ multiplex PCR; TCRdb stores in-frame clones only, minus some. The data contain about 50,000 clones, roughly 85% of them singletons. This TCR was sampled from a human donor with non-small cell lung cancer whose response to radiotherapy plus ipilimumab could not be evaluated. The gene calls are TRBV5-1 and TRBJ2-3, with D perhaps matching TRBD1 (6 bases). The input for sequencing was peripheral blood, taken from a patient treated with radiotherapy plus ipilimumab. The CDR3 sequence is CASSIGRDKYTDTQYF. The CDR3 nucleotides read TGCGCCAGCAGCATAGGAAGGGACAAATACACAGATACGCAGTATTTT.